This TCR beta chain was identified during a study of neurological immune-mediated disorders. Notes on the study in general: Levels of TCR clonal expansion peaked in HTLV-1-associated myelopathy and reached their lowest in multiple sclerosis, under those of healthy controls. One related-CDR3 cluster, found by phylogenetic grouping, held repertoires of 18 of 34 multiple sclerosis patients and is a possible signature.

The CDR3 is 12 amino acids. V was clipped by 7 bases and J by 5 bases, with 14 bases between them. CDR1 and CDR2 from the germline V gene are SQVTM and ANQGSEA. There are many counts of this clonotype. As yet, its antigen is unknown. The cDNA came from 5'RACE, which used 10-nucleotide random UMIs. TCRdb reprocessed the 5' RACE reads with MiXCR, giving one entry per CDR3 protein. The table has roughly 100,000 distinct CDR3 sequences, 3.5% to 4% seen once. The sequencing sample was made of PBMCs. The source is a woman aged 18-29 years with multiple sclerosis. This sequence joins TRBV29-1 and TRBJ2-5, with D unresolved. The CDR3 coding sequence is TGCAGCGGAAGTCGTTTAGGGGAGACCCAGTACTTC. Translated: CSGSRLGETQYF.